This T cell receptor (beta chain) is from a study of T-cell reconstitution after alpha-beta-depleted transplantation in children. This clonotype was recorded at least ten times. Library preparation (for TCRbeta) was performed with unique molecular identifiers. TCRdb reanalysed the PCR reads using MiXCR and keeps one entry per CDR3 protein. Of about 610,000 distinct CDR3 sequences in the sample, roughly a tenth are singletons; the top ten hold about 4%. The source was PBMCs from the stem cell graft donor, collected from the stem cell graft. The sequence came from a human donor who donated a stem cell graft to a child with acute myeloid leukemia.

CDR3 in DNA: TGTGCCAGCAGTTTTAACCTAGGGACAACGACCGGGGAGCTGTTTTTT. Amino acid sequence: CASSFNLGTTTGELFF. The chain links TRBV12-3 or TRBV12-4 to TRBJ2-2; weak D call: TRBD1 (6 bases). This CDR3 has 16 amino acids. V lost 3 bases and J 5 bases, leaving 16 bases between the germline ends.